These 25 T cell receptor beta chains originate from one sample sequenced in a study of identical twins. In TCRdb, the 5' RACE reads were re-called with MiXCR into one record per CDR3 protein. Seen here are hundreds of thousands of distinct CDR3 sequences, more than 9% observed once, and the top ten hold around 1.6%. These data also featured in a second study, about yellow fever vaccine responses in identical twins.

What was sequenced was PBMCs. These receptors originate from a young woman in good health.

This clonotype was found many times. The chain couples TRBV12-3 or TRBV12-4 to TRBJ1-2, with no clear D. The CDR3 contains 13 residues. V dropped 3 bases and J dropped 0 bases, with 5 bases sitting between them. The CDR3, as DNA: TGTGCCAGCAGTTTCGACACTAACTATGGCTACACCTTC. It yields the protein CASSFDTNYGYTF.

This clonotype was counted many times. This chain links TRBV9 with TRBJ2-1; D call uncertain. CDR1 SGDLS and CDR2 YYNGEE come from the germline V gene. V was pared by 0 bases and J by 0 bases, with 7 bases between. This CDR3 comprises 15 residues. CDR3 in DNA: TGTGCCAGCAGCGTAGGTGACGGCTCCTACAATGAGCAGTTCTTC. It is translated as CASSVGDGSYNEQFF.

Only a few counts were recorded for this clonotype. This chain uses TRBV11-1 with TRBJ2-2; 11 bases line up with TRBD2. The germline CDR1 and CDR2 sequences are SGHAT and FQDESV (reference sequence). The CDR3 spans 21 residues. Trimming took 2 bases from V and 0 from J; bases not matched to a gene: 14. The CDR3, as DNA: TGTGCCAGCAGCTTACGGTTTCCGACTAGCGGGGCACTTACGAACACCGGGGAGCTGTTTTTT. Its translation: CASSLRFPTSGALTNTGELFF.

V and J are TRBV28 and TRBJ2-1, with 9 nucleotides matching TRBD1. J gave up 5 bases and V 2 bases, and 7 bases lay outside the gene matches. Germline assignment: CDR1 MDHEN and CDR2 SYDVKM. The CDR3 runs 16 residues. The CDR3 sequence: CASSLVGTGLNNEQFF. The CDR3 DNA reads TGTGCCAGCAGTTTAGTTGGGACAGGGCTGAACAATGAGCAGTTCTTC.

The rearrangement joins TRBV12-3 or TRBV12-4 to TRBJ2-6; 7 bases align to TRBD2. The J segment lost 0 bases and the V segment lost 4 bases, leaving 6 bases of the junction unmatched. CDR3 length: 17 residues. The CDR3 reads CASSSGGFYSGANVLTF. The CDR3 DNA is TGTGCCAGCAGTTCGGGAGGCTTCTACTCTGGGGCCAACGTCCTGACTTTC.

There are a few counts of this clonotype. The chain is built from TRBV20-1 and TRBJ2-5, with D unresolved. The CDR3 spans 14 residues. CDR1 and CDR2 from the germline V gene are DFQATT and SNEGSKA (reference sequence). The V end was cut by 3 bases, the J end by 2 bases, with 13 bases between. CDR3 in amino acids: CSASNVMGQETQYF. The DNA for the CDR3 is TGCAGTGCTAGTAATGTGATGGGACAAGAGACCCAGTACTTC.

The CDR3 coding sequence is TGTGCCAGCAGCCAGCCCCCTGGCAGAGTCTATGGCTACACCTTC. This encodes CASSQPPGRVYGYTF. The V gene is TRBV7-2, the J gene TRBJ1-2, with D unclear. V was cut by 5 bases and J by 4 bases, with 17 bases left in between. CDR1 is SGHTA, CDR2 FQGNSA, per germline. The CDR3 is 15 amino acids.

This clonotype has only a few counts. The CDR3 loop is CASRLLGTGELFF. CDR3 nucleotides: TGTGCCAGCAGGTTATTGGGGACCGGGGAGCTGTTTTTT. The rearrangement joins TRBV5-8 to TRBJ2-2; unclear D gene. Germline CDR1 SGHTS, CDR2 YDEGEE. The CDR3 length is 13 residues. Trimming removed 5 bases at V and 5 bases at J, with 10 bases between.

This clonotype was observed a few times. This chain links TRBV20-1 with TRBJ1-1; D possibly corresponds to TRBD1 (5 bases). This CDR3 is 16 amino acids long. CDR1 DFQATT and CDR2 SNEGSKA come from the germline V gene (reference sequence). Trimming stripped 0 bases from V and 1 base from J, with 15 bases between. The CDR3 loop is CSARDYRLLGNTEAFF. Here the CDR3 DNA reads TGCAGTGCTAGAGATTACAGGCTTCTGGGGAACACTGAAGCTTTCTTT.

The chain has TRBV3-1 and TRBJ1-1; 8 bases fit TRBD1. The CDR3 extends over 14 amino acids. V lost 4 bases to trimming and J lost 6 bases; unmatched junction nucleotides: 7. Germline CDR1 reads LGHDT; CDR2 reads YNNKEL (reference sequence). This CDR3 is CASSPRVDRAEAFF. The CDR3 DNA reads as TGTGCCAGCAGCCCTAGGGTGGACAGGGCTGAAGCTTTCTTT.

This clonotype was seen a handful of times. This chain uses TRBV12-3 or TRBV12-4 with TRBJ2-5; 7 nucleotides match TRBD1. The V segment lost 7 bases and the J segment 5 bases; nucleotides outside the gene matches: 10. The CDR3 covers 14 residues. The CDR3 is CASTTHSQGETQYF. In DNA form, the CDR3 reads TGTGCCAGCACTACCCACTCACAGGGGGAGACCCAGTACTTC.

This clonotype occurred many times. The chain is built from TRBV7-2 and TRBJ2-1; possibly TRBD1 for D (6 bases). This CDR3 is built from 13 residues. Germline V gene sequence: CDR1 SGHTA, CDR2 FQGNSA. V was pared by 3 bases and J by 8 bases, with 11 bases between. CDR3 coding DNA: TGTGCCAGCAGCTTCGGACAGCTCTATGAGCAGTTCTTC. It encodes CASSFGQLYEQFF.

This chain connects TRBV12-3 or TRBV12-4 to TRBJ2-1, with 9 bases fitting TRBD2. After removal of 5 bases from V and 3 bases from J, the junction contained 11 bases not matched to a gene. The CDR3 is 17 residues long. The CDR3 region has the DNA TGTGCCAGCAGTGGTAGTTCCGTAGCGGGAGACTACAATGAGCAGTTCTTC. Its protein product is CASSGSSVAGDYNEQFF.

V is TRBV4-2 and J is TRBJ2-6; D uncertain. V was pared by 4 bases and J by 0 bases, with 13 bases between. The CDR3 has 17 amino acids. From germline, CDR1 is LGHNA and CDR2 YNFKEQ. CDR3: CASSLDMGLSGANVLTF. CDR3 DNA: TGTGCCAGCAGCCTAGACATGGGTCTCTCTGGGGCCAACGTCCTGACTTTC.

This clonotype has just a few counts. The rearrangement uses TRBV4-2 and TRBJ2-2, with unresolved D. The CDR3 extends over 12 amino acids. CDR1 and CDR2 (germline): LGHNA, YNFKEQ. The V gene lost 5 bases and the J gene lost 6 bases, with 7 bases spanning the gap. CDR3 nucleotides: TGTGCCAGCAGCATTCAATCCGGGGAGCTGTTTTTT. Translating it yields CASSIQSGELFF.

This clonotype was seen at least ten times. Written as DNA, the CDR3 is TGTGCCAGCATAATAGATAGGGGGCGCGGGTACACTGAAGCTTTCTTT. It encodes CASIIDRGRGYTEAFF. J is TRBJ1-1 and V is TRBV21-1; the table's D call, TRBD1, was not checked against the DNA. TRBV21-1 is a pseudogene segment. The CDR3 runs 16 residues.

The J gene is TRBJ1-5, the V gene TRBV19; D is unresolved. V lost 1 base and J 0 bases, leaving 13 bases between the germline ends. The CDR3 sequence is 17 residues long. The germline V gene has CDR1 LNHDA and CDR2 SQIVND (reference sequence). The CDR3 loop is CASSIVGGSYSNQPQHF. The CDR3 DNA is TGTGCCAGTAGTATAGTAGGAGGGTCTTATAGCAATCAGCCCCAGCATTTT.

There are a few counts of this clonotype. This CDR3 is CASSESTREGDTQYF. CDR3 DNA: TGCGCCAGCAGTGAGTCGACTAGAGAGGGAGATACGCAGTATTTT. The V call is TRBV10-2, the J call TRBJ2-3; D might be TRBD2 (6 bases). V lost 0 bases to trimming and J lost 5 bases, with 12 bases between them. The CDR3 is made up of 15 amino acids. CDR1 is WSHSY and CDR2 is SAAADI in the germline V gene.

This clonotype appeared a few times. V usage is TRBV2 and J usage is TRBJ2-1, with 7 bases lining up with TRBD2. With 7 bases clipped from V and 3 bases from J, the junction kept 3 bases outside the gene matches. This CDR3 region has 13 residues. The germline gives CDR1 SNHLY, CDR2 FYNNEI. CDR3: CASTTSFYNEQFF. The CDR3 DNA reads TGTGCCAGCACGACTAGCTTCTACAATGAGCAGTTCTTC.

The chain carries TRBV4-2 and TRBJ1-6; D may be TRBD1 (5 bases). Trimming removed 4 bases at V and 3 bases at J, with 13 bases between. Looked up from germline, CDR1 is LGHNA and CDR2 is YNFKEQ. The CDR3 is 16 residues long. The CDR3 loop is CASSRGVTDYNSPLHF. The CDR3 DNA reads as TGTGCCAGCAGCCGAGGGGTAACAGACTATAATTCACCCCTCCACTTT.

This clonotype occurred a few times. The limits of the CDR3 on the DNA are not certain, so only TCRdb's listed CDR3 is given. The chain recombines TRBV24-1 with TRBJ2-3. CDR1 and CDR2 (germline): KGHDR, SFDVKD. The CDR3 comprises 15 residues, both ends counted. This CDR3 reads CATSDFGEGPDTQYF.

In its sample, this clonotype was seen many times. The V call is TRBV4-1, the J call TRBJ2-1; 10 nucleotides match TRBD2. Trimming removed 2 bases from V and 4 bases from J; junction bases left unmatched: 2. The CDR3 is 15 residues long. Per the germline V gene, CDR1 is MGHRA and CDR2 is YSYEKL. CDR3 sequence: CASSQPTSGYNEQFF. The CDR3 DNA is TGCGCCAGCAGCCAACCGACTAGCGGGTACAATGAGCAGTTCTTC.

The CDR3 protein is CASTFGGGRPNEQFF. CDR3 bases: TGTGCCAGCACGTTCGGAGGGGGCCGCCCAAATGAGCAGTTCTTC. The genes are TRBV6-2 or TRBV6-3 and TRBJ2-1, with a tentative D call TRBD1 (7 bases). Germline CDR1 and CDR2: MNHEY and SVGEGT. This CDR3 comprises 15 residues. The V end lost 7 bases, the J end lost 7 bases, and 20 bases lay between the germline ends.

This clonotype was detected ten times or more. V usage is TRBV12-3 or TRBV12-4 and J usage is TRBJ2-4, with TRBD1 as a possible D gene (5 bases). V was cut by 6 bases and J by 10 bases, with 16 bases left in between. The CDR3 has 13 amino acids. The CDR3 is CASRVGLNGIQYF. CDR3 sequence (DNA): TGTGCCAGCAGGGTGGGGCTCAATGGGATTCAGTACTTC.

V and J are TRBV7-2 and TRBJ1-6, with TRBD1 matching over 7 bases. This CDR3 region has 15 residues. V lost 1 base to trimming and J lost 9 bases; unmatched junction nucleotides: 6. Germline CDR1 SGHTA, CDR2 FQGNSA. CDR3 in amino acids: CASSLGSGQASPLHF. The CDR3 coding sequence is TGTGCCAGCAGCTTAGGGTCCGGACAGGCTTCACCCCTCCACTTT.